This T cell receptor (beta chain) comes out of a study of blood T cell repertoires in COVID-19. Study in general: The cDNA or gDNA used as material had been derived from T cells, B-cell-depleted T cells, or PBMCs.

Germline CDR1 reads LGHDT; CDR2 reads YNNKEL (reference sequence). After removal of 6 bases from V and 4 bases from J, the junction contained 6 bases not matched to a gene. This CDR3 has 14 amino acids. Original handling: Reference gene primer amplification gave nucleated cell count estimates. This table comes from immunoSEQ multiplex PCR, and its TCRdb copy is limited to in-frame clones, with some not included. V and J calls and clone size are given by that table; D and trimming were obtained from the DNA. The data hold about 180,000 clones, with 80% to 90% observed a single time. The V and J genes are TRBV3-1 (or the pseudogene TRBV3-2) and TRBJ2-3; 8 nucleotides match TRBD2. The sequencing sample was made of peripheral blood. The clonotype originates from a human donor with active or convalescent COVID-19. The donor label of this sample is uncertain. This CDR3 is CASRRTSTSDTQYF. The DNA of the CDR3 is TGTGCCAGCAGAAGGACTAGCACGTCAGATACGCAGTATTTT.